This T cell receptor (beta chain) stems from a study of blood T cells in healthy people across ages. CDR1 and CDR2 from the germline V gene are LGHNT and FRNRAP. V lost 6 bases, J lost 0 bases, and 16 bases lay in between. The CDR3 spans 16 residues. This clonotype was seen more than once but under ten times. What it binds is unknown. A sample-barcoded 5' primer and a J-beta primer mix were used in a second PCR of roughly 6 to 11 cycles. TCRdb re-called the 5' RACE reads through MiXCR, storing one row per CDR3 protein. The sample lists 700,000 or so distinct CDR3 sequences, roughly two fifths occurring once. Study-wide points: Long-lived and aged donors differed, with more naive CD4+ cells and higher diversity in the long-lived.

The sequence derives from a man older than 75 in good health. J is TRBJ2-3 and V is TRBV12-5; the D gene is possibly TRBD1 (6 bases). The specimen sequenced was blood. CDR3 sequence: CASGLSGADSTDTQYF. CDR3 DNA: TGTGCTAGTGGACTCTCAGGGGCCGATAGCACAGATACGCAGTATTTT.